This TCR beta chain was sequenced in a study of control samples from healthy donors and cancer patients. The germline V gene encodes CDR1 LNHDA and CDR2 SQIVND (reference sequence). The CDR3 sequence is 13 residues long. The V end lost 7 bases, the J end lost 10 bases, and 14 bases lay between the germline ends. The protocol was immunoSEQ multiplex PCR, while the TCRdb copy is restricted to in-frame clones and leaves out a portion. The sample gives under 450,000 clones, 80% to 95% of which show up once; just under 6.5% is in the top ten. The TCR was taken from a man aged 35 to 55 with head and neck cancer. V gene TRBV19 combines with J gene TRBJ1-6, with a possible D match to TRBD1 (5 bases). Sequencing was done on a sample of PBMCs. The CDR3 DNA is TGTGCCAGTATGGGGACCGGGAGCTCACCCCTCCACTTT. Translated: CASMGTGSSPLHF. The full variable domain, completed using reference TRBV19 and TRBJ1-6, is DGGITQSPKYLFRKEGQNVTLSCEQNLNHDAMYWYRQDPGQGLRLIYYSQIVNDFQKGDIAEGYSVSREKKESFPLTVTSAQKNPTAFYLCASMGTGSSPLHFGNGTRLTVT.